The subject of this entry is one T cell receptor (beta chain). Its matching antigen is unknown. The sample is drawn from a study of radiation and T cells in renal cell carcinoma. Findings and caveats of the study: In blood, top tumor clones expanded by 2 weeks, shrinking by 4. Pretreatment tumor biopsies were lacking, so baseline clonotypes are unknown.

The protocol was immunoSEQ multiplex PCR, while the TCRdb copy is restricted to in-frame clones and leaves out a portion. The repertoire has roughly 130,000 clones, approximately 90% of them found once; the top ten carry approximately 12%. This sample's time point: baseline pretreatment blood. Noted treatment: 15 Gy SBRT to primary tumor, nephrectomy 4 weeks later. Blood was sampled at baseline, 2 weeks and 4 weeks after SBRT. The patient's renal cell carcinoma had clear cell pathology. CDR3 length equals 13 residues. Germline CDR1 and CDR2: SGHTA and FQGNSA. Trimming removed 1 base at V and 6 bases at J, with 9 bases between.

The sample in question was blood, obtained from a patient whose treatment included radiotherapy and nephrectomy. J is TRBJ1-1 and V is TRBV7-2, with no clear D. The source of this sequence is a woman aged 45-59 years with renal cell carcinoma. CDR3 DNA sequence: TGTGCCAGCAGCTTAGGTCGGTCGGCTGAAGCTTTCTTT. Its protein product is CASSLGRSAEAFF.